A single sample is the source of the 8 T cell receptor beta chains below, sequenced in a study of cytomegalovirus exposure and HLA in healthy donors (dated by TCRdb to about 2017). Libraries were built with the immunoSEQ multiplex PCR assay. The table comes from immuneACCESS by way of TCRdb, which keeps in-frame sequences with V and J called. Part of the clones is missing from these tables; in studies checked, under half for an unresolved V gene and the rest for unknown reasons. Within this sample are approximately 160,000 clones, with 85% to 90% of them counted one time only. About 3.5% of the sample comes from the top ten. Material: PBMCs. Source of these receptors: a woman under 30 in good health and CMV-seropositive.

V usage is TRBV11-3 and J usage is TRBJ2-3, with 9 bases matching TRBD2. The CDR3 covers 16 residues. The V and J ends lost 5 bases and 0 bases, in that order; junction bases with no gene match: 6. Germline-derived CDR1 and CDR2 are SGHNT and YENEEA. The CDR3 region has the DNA TGTGCCAGCAGCGCAAGGACTAGCGTGAGCACAGATACGCAGTATTTT. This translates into CASSARTSVSTDTQYF.

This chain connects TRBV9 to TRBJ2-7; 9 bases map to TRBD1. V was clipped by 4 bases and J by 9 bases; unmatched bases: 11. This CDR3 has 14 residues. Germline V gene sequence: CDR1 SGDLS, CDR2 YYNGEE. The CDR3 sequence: CASSRGQGQGGQYF. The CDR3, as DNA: TGTGCCAGCAGCCGGGGACAGGGTCAAGGAGGGCAGTACTTC.

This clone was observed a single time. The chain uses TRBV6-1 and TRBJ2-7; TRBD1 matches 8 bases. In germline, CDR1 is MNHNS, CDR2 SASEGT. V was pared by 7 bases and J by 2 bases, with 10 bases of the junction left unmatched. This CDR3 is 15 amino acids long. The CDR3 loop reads CASNLGTGMTYEQYF. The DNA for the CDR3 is TGTGCCAGCAACCTCGGGACAGGAATGACCTACGAGCAGTACTTC.

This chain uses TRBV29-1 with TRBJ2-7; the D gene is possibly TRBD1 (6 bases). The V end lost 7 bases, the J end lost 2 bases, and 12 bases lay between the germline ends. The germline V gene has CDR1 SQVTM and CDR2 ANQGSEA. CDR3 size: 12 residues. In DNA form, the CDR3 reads TGCAGCGCCCAGGACAGAACCTACGAGCAGTACTTC. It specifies CSAQDRTYEQYF.

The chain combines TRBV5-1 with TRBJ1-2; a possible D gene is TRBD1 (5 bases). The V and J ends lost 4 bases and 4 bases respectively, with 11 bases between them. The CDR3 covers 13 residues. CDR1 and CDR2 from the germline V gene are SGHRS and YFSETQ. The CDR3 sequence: CASSAGGLYGYTF. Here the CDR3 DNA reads TGCGCCAGCAGCGCCGGGGGACTCTATGGCTACACCTTC.

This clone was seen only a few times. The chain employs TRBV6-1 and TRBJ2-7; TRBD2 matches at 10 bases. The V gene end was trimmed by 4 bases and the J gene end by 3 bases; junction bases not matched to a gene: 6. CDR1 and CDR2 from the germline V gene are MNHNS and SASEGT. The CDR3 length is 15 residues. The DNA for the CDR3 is TGTGCCAGCAGTGGGCTAGCGGGAGAAAGCTACGAGCAGTACTTC. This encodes CASSGLAGESYEQYF.

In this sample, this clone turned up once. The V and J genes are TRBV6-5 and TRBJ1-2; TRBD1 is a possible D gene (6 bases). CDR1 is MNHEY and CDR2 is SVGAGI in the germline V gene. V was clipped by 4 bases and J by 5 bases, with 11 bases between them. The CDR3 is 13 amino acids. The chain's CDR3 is CASSSLGQYGYTF. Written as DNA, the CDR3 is TGTGCCAGCAGTTCATTAGGACAGTATGGCTACACCTTC.

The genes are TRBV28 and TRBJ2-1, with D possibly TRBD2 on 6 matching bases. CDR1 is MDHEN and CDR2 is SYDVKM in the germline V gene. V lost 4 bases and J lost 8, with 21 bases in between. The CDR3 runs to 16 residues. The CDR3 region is CASSWRSGGRGYEQFF. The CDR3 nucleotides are TGTGCCAGCAGTTGGCGGAGTGGAGGGCGTGGGTATGAGCAGTTCTTC.